This T cell receptor (beta chain) is from a study of vaccination effects on CD4 cells after COVID-19. Study-level background: The post-vaccine samples were taken, at the median, 72 days after the second dose.

The table came from immunoSEQ multiplex PCR; TCRdb's copy has only in-frame clones and leaves some out. This table has approximately 25,000 clones, over 75% appearing once. Antigen-specific CD4+ T cells were first expanded with viral peptide pools by the ViraFEST assay and only then sequenced. With 9 to 11 days of culture completed, CD4+ T cells were isolated. Vaccination of participants consisted of two doses of either the BNT162b2 or mRNA-1273 vaccine. Vaccinated recipients, who were negative for nucleocapsid antibodies, had no history of SARS-CoV-2 infection. CDR3 length equals 18 residues. The V gene lost 0 bases and the J gene lost 13 bases, with 25 bases spanning the gap. Germline V lookup: CDR1 LGHDT, CDR2 YNNKEL (reference sequence). There are a few counts of this clone. Its target is unknown.

The chain couples TRBV3-1 (or the pseudogene TRBV3-2) to TRBJ1-6; D is possibly TRBD1 (6 bases). This specimen consisted of CD4+ T cells from PBMCs cultured with SARS-CoV-2 spike peptides, obtained after COVID-19 vaccination. This sequence originates from a human donor who received a COVID-19 vaccine. Some clones in this sample may be carry-over from other donors' samples. As DNA, the CDR3 is TGTGCCAGCAGCCAAGAACCAGGGGCAAGCCTATCGATTCGGCCCCTCCACTTT. Translated: CASSQEPGASLSIRPLHF.